Included here is one TCR beta chain sequence, with context. Its target is not known. The sample comes from a study of cytomegalovirus exposure and HLA in healthy donors. General observations from the study: In most subjects, TCR beta sequences reportedly gave accurate predictions of HLA-A and HLA-B alleles. Previous analysis showed most TCR beta V segments were productive about 87% or about 30% of the time. With high specificity and sensitivity, the classifier reportedly diagnosed cytomegalovirus status.

The V gene's germline CDR1 is SGHTA and CDR2 FQGNSA. The V segment lost 5 bases and the J segment 9 bases; nucleotides outside the gene matches: 12. The CDR3 loop spans 17 amino acids. A multiplex PCR was run with 60 Vbeta primers and 13 Jbeta primers. Libraries were prepared by immunoSEQ multiplex PCR; TCRdb keeps only in-frame clonotypes and omits some of them. This table has under 150,000 clones, about four fifths appearing once. The sequenced material came from PBMCs. V is TRBV7-2 and J is TRBJ2-1, with TRBD2 matching over 14 bases. The clonotype comes from a male donor in good health and CMV-seronegative. CDR3 sequence reads: CASSPDPTSGGAGEQFF. Here the CDR3 DNA reads TGTGCCAGCAGCCCCGATCCGACTAGCGGGGGGGCTGGTGAGCAGTTCTTC.